This T cell receptor (beta chain) appears in the sequencing data of a study of shared clonotypes between healthy human individuals. An assay was performed, and its level was deep. Assay used: immunoSEQ multiplex PCR; TCRdb lists only in-frame clones, some missing. The table shows about 2 million clones, with approximately 95% occurring only once. The CDR3 runs 13 residues. Germline lookup yields CDR1 SGHTA and CDR2 FQGTGA. The V end lost 0 bases, the J end lost 3 bases, and 5 bases lay between the germline ends. On this clone: As yet, its antigen is unknown.

Regarding the study as a whole: Generally, naive subsets came out with larger estimated richness than memory subsets. Tissue TCR repertoires likely differ from these blood-only repertoires.

Sequenced sample: naive CD4+ T cells sorted from blood. Noted subset: CD45RA+ positively selected. The sequence derives from a young man in good health. This chain joins TRBV7-3 and TRBJ1-2; unclear D gene. The CDR3 loop reads CASSLTADYGYTF. Here the CDR3 DNA reads TGTGCCAGCAGCTTAACGGCGGACTATGGCTACACCTTC.